A single sample is the source of the 2 T cell receptor beta chains below, sequenced in a study of blood T cells in healthy people across ages. A second PCR, run for roughly 7 to 11 cycles, used a sample-barcoded 5' primer plus a J-beta primer mix. TCRdb re-called the 5' RACE reads with MiXCR, one entry per CDR3 protein. The table lists around 1.5 million distinct CDR3 sequences, about 43% of them singletons. The sample consisted of blood. The receptors were sampled from a woman aged 18-29 years in good health.

This chain joins TRBV27 and TRBJ1-1; no clear D. Per the germline V gene, CDR1 is MNHEY and CDR2 is SMNVEV (reference sequence). V lost 1 base, J lost 0 bases, and 15 bases lay in between. The CDR3 runs to 17 residues. CDR3 in DNA: TGTGCCAGCAGTTTATATCGAGACGCCAGGCTGAACACTGAAGCTTTCTTT. Translating gives CASSLYRDARLNTEAFF.

V usage is TRBV7-9 and J usage is TRBJ2-1; possibly TRBD2 for D (5 bases). The end of the DNA fits TRBJ2-7 better, so the J call may be wrong. The V gene's germline CDR1 is SEHNR and CDR2 FQNEAQ (reference sequence). This CDR3 is 16 amino acids long. CDR3 sequence (DNA): TGTGCCAGCAGCTTAGAACTAGGGAAACAGTACAATGAGCAGTACTTC. Protein: CASSLELGKQYNEQYF.